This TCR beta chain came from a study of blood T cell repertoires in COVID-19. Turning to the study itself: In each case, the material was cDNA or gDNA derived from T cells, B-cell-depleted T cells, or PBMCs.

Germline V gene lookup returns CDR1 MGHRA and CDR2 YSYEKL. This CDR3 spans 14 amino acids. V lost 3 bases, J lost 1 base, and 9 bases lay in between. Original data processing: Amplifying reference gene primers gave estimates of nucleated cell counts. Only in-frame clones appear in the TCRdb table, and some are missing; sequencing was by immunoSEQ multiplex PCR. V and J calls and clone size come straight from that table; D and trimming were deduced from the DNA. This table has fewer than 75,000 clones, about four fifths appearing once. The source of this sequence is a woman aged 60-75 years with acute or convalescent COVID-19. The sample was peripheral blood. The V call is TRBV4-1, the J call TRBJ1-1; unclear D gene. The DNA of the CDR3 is TGCGCCAGCAGCCACCGCACCGGGAACACTGAAGCTTTCTTT. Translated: CASSHRTGNTEAFF.